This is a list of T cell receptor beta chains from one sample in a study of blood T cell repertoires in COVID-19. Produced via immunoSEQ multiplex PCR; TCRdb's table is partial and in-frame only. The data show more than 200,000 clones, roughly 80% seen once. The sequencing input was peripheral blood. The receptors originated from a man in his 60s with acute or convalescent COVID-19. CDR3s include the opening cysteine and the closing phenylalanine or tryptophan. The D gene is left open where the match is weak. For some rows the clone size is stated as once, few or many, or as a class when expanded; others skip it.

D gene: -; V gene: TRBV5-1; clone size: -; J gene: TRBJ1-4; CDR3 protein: CASTPTGVVSEKLFF; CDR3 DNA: TGCGCCAGCACCCCGACGGGGGTAGTTAGTGAAAAACTGTTTTTT
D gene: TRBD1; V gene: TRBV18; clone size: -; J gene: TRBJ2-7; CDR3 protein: CASSPTGDGIEQYF; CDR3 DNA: TGTGCCAGCTCACCGACAGGGGACGGAATCGAGCAGTACTTC
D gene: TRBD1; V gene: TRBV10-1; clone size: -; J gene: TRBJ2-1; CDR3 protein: CASSDGQGAADEQFF; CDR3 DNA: TGCGCCAGCAGTGACGGACAGGGGGCTGCAGATGAGCAGTTCTTC
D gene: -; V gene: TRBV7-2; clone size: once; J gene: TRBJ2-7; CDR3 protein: CASSLGYGTYEQYF; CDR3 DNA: TGTGCCAGCAGCTTAGGGTACGGGACCTACGAGCAGTACTTC
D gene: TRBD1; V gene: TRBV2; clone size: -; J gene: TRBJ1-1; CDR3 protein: CASSEDRAHAFF; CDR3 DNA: TGTGCCAGCAGTGAGGACAGGGCGCATGCTTTCTTT
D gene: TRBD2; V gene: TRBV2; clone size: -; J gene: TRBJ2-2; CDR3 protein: CASRTGAGGELFF; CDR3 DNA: TGTGCCAGCAGGACGGGAGCGGGAGGGGAGCTGTTTTTT
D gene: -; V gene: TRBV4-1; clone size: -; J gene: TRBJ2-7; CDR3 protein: CASSQDVNSYEQYF; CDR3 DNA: TGCGCCAGCAGCCAAGATGTAAACAGCTACGAGCAGTACTTC
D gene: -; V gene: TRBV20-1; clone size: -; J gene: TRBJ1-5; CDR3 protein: CSARDQRAQHF; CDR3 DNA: TGCAGTGCTAGAGATCAGAGGGCCCAGCATTTT
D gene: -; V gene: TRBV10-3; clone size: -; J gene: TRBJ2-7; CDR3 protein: CAISESRIEQYF; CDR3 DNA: TGTGCCATCAGTGAGTCGAGGATCGAGCAGTACTTC
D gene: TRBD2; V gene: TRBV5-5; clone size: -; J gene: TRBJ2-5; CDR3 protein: CASSLGEGINQETQYF; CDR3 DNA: TGTGCCAGCAGCTTGGGGGAGGGGATAAACCAAGAGACCCAGTACTTC
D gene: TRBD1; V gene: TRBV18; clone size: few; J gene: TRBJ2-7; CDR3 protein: CASSQPGQGSYEQYF; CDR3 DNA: TGTGCCAGCTCACAGCCGGGACAGGGGTCCTACGAGCAGTACTTC
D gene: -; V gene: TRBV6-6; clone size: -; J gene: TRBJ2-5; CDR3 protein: CASSYESGQETQYF; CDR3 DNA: TGTGCCAGCAGTTACGAGTCAGGTCAAGAGACCCAGTACTTC
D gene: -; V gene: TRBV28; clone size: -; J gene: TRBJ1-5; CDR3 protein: CAITPLGAQPQHF; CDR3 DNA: TGTGCCATTACGCCTCTCGGAGCTCAGCCCCAGCATTTT
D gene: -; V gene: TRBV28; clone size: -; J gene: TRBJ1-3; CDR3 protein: CASAGTPGNTIYF; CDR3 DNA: TGTGCCAGCGCTGGGACACCTGGAAACACCATATATTTT
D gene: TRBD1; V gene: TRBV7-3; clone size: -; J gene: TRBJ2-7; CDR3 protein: CASSFPPQGAQQYF; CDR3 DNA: TGTGCCAGCAGCTTCCCCCCTCAGGGGGCTCAGCAGTACTTC
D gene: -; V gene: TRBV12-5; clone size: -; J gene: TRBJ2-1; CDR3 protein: CASGSSTGNEQFF; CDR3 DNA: TGTGCTAGTGGTTCTAGTACGGGCAATGAGCAGTTCTTC
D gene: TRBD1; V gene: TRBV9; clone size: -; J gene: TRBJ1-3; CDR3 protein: CASSPRTGDSIYF; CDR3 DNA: TGTGCCAGCAGCCCCCGGACAGGGGATTCCATATATTTT
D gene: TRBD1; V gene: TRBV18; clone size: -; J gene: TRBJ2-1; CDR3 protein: CASSSGTGGFNEQFF; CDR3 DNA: TGTGCCAGCTCGTCCGGGACAGGGGGTTTTAATGAGCAGTTCTTC
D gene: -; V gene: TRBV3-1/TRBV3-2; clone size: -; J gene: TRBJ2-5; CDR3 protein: CASSQVYRERETQYF; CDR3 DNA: TGTGCCAGCAGCCAAGTATACAGGGAGAGGGAGACCCAGTACTTC
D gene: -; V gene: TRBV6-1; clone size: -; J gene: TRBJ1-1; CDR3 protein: CASSELMLNTEAFF; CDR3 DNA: TGTGCCAGCAGTGAATTAATGTTGAACACTGAAGCTTTCTTT
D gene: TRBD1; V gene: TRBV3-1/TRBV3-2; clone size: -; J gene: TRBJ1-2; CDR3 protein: CASSPTGNGYTF; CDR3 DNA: TGTGCCAGCAGCCCGACAGGGAATGGCTACACCTTC
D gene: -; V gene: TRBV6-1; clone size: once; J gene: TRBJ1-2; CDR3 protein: CASSEQGPRGYTF; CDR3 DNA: TGTGCCAGCAGTGAACAGGGGCCAAGGGGCTACACCTTC
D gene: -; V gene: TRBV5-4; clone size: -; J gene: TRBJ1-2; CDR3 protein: CASSLTANYGYTF; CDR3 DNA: TGTGCCAGCAGCTTGACTGCTAACTATGGCTACACCTTC
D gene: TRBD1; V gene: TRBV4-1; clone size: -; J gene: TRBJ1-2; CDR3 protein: CASSQEGQAKSYGYTF; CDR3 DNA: TGCGCCAGCAGCCAAGAGGGACAGGCAAAGTCTTATGGCTACACCTTC
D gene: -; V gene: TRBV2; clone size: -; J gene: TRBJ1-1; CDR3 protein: CASSAGPMNTEAFF; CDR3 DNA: TGTGCCAGCAGCGCGGGACCTATGAACACTGAAGCTTTCTTT
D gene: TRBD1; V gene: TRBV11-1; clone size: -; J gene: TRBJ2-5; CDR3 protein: CASSRTGGGQETQYF; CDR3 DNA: TGTGCCAGCAGCCGCACAGGGGGAGGCCAAGAGACCCAGTACTTC
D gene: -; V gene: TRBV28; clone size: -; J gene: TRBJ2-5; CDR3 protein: CATQEGIQETQYF; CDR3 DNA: TGTGCCACCCAGGAGGGGATCCAAGAGACCCAGTACTTC
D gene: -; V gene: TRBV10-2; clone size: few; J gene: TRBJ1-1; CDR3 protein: CASSESGNWVTEAFF; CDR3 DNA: TGCGCCAGCAGTGAGTCCGGGAATTGGGTAACTGAAGCTTTCTTT
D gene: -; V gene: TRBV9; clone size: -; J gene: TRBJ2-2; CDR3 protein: CASSVAINTGELFF; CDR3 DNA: TGTGCCAGCAGCGTAGCTATCAACACCGGGGAGCTGTTTTTT
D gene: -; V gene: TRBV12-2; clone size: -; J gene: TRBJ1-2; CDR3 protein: CASRLFSGLTYGYTF; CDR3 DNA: TGTGCAAGTCGCTTATTTTCGGGACTTACCTATGGCTACACCTTC
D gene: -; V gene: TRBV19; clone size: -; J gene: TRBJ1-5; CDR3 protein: CASSIGQYGGNQPQHF; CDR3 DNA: TGTGCCAGTAGTATAGGACAGTACGGAGGCAATCAGCCCCAGCATTTT
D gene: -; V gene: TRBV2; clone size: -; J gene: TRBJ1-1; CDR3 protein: CASRGSGLNTEAFF; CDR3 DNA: TGTGCCAGCAGAGGATCCGGGTTGAACACTGAAGCTTTCTTT
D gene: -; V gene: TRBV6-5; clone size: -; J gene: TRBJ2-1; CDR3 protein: CASSQLPGRGGEQFF; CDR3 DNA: TGTGCCAGCAGCCAGCTACCGGGCCGAGGGGGTGAGCAGTTCTTC
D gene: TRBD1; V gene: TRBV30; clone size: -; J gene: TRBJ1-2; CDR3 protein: CASSTGALGGYTF; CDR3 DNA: TGTGCCTCTTCGACAGGGGCGCTCGGTGGCTACACCTTC
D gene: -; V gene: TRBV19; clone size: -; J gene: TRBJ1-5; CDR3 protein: CASSKGHGNQPQHF; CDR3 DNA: TGTGCCAGTAGCAAAGGACACGGCAATCAGCCCCAGCATTTT
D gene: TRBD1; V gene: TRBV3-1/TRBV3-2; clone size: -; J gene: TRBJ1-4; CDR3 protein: CASSRAGQGGEKLFF; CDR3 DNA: TGTGCCAGCAGCCGCGCGGGACAGGGCGGAGAAAAACTGTTTTTT
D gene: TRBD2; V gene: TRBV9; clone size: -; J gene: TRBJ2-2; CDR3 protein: CASSDRLAISNTGELFF; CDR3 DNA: TGTGCCAGCAGCGACCGACTAGCGATTTCGAACACCGGGGAGCTGTTTTTT
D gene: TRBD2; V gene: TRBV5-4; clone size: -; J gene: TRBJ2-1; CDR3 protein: CASSPGSLAANLNYNEQFF; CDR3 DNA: TGTGCCAGCAGCCCCGGGTCTCTAGCGGCAAATCTAAACTACAATGAGCAGTTCTTC
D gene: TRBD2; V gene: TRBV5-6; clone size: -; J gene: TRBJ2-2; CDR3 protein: CASSPGTTNTGELFF; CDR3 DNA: TGTGCCAGCAGCCCCGGGACTACGAACACCGGGGAGCTGTTTTTT
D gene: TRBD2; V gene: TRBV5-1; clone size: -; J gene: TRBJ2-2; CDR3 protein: CATGGGSNTGELFF; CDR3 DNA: TGCGCCACCGGGGGGGGATCGAACACCGGGGAGCTGTTTTTT
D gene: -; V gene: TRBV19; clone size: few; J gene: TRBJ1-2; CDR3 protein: CATLGRLYGYTF; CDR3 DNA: TGTGCCACATTGGGCAGGCTCTATGGCTACACCTTC
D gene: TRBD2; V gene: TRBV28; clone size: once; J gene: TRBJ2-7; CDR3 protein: CASSFEAGGYEQYF; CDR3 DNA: TGTGCCAGCAGTTTTGAAGCGGGAGGGTACGAGCAGTACTTC
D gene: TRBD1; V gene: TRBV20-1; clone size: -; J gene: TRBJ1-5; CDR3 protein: CSASLDDRGNQPQHF; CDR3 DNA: TGCAGTGCTAGTCTCGATGACAGGGGGAATCAGCCCCAGCATTTT
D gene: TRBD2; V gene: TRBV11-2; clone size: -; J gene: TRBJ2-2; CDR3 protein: CASSLVRGSGRRGTGELFF; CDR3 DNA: TGTGCCAGCAGCTTAGTACGGGGTAGCGGGAGAAGGGGCACCGGGGAGCTGTTTTTT
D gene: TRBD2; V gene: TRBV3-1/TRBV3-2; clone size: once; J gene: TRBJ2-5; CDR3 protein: CASSQWTSGGQQYF; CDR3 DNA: TGTGCCAGCAGCCAGTGGACTAGCGGGGGGCAGCAGTACTTC
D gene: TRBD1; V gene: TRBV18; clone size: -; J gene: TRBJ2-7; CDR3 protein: CASSPPGGQGGFYF; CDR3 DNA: TGTGCCAGCTCACCACCGGGTGGACAGGGGGGTTTCTACTTC
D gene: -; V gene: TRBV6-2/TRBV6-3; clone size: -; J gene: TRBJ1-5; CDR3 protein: CASSYFLGAESNQPQHF; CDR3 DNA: TGTGCCAGCAGTTACTTCTTGGGGGCCGAGAGCAATCAGCCCCAGCATTTT
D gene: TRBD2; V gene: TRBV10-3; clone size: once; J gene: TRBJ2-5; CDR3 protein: CAISESTSAETQYF; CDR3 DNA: TGTGCCATCAGTGAGTCTACTAGCGCAGAGACCCAGTACTTC
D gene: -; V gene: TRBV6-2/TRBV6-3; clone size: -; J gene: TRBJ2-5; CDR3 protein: CASSYSNRDPQTQYF; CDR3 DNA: TGTGCCAGCAGTTACTCGAACAGGGATCCCCAGACCCAGTACTTC
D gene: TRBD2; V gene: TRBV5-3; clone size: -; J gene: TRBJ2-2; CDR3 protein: CARSLSRADRGSPGELFF; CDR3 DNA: TGTGCCAGAAGCTTGTCCAGGGCGGATCGCGGGAGTCCCGGGGAGCTGTTTTTT
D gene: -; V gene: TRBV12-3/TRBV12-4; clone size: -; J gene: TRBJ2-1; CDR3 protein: CASSLQGTGEQFF; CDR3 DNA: TGTGCCAGCAGTTTACAGGGTACGGGTGAGCAGTTCTTC
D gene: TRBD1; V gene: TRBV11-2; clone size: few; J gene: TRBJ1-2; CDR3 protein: CASSSGQGNYGYTF; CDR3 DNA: TGTGCCAGCAGCTCGGGACAGGGAAACTATGGCTACACCTTC
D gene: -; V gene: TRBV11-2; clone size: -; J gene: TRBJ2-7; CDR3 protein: CASSLDPGSYEQYF; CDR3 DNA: TGTGCCAGCAGCTTAGACCCAGGGTCCTACGAGCAGTACTTC
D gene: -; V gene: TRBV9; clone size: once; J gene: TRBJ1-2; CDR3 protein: CASSVVGRGVNGYTF; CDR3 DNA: TGTGCCAGCAGCGTAGTGGGCAGGGGCGTCAATGGCTACACCTTC
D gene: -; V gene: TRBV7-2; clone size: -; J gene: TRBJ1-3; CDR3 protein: CASSLAGQSSTIYF; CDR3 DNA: TGTGCCAGCAGCTTGGCTGGACAATCAAGCACCATATATTTT